The T cell receptor (beta chain) described here comes from a study of shared clonotypes between healthy human individuals. Sequencing was performed with immunoSEQ multiplex PCR; in TCRdb, only in-frame clones are kept and a portion is missing. The sample lists roughly 2.5 million clones, about 92% occurring once. The receptor was isolated from a man younger than 35 in good health. Sequenced material: naive CD4+ T cells sorted from blood. This sample's subset: CD45RA+ positively selected.

DNA for the CDR3: TGTGCCTCCGGAAACGAGCCATCCCTTAATTCACCCCTCCACTTT. It encodes CASGNEPSLNSPLHF. V is TRBV10-3 and J is TRBJ1-6; D remains ambiguous. V shed 11 bases and J shed 6 bases, with 20 bases lying between them. The CDR3 sequence is 15 residues long. Germline V gene sequence: CDR1 ENHRY, CDR2 SYGVKD.